The T cell receptor delta chain under discussion was sequenced for a study of Vδ1+ human thymocytes. The template was reverse-transcribed extracted RNA. The CDR3 regions were amplified by multiplex PCR from V-gene primers to a constant-region primer. TCRdb re-called clones from the multiplex PCR reads using CATT. This table holds 21,000 or so delta-chain clones, around 7.4% found once. This clone was picked up a small number of times. Its antigen is unknown. The CDR3 contains 19 residues. V shed 4 bases and J 0 bases; nucleotides not matched to a gene: 15. Germline values: CDR1 TSWWSYY, CDR2 QGS. Study findings and constraints: Despite high sort purity, roughly 20% of thymic T cell receptor delta sequences were Vdelta2. Thymic TRG and TRD repertoires appeared highly polyclonal.

The chain carries TRDV1 and TRDJ1; TRDD3 matches at 9 bases. The clonotype comes from a child under three years old who had congenital heart surgery. The sequencing sample was made of Vdelta1+ gamma-delta thymocytes from the thymus. This sample's subset: FACS-sorted CD3+ TCRalphabeta- TCRVdelta1+ TCRVdelta2- thymocytes. Written as DNA, the CDR3 is TGTGCTCTTGGGGCGAATAGAGGGACTGGGGGACCGTACACCGATAAACTCATCTTT. It encodes CALGANRGTGGPYTDKLIF.